The T cell receptor beta chain under discussion was sequenced for a study of early T cells in non-severe SARS-CoV-2 infection. Study as a whole: Sequencing input comprised bulk RNA from unsorted whole blood; chain pairing was not available. Whole-study results and caveats: Sequences matched to VDJdb favored anti-spike CD8 responses, while private and CD4 specificities were missed.

The CDR3 runs 10 residues. V lost 6 bases and J lost 9, with 6 bases in between. Germline CDR1 and CDR2: SNHLY and FYNNEI. The protocol attached unique molecular identifiers to individual cDNA molecules. TCRdb reprocessed the 5' RACE reads via MiXCR and lists one record per CDR3 protein. The top ten clones hold 4.5% to 6% of a sample with 100,000 or so distinct CDR3 sequences, roughly 17% of them seen once. For this clonotype: Its antigen is unknown.

The sample consisted of whole blood, taken at baseline. The V call is TRBV2, the J call TRBJ1-3; D not resolved. This TCR was recovered from an adult who was a healthcare worker with PCR-confirmed SARS-CoV-2 infection or an uninfected control (not recorded which). The CDR3 protein is CASRDATIYF. Here the CDR3 DNA reads TGTGCCAGCAGGGACGCCACCATATATTTT.